The next 25 T cell receptor beta chains were all read from a single sample in a study of blood T cell repertoires in COVID-19. Profiled with immunoSEQ multiplex PCR; TCRdb holds only in-frame clones, not every one. The sample holds over 150,000 clones; 87% are singletons and the top ten take roughly 4%. Specimen: peripheral blood. The receptors were sampled from an older woman who had recovered from COVID-19.

The genes are TRBV28 and TRBJ2-3, with 10 bases that match TRBD1. This CDR3 is built from 17 residues. Germline CDR1 reads MDHEN; CDR2 reads SYDVKM. V was pared by 6 bases and J by 5 bases, with 14 bases of the junction left unmatched. The CDR3 here is CASSPRNPGTGEDTQYF. CDR3 nucleotide sequence: TGTGCCAGCAGCCCTAGAAATCCCGGGACAGGGGAAGATACGCAGTATTTT.

The chain uses TRBV4-1 and TRBJ1-3; no clear D. Germline V lookup: CDR1 MGHRA, CDR2 YSYEKL. The V gene lost 1 base and the J gene lost 2 bases, with 6 bases spanning the gap. The CDR3 consists of 14 residues. The CDR3 coding sequence is TGCGCCAGCAGCCAAGGGGCGACTGGAAACACCATATATTTT. Protein: CASSQGATGNTIYF.

V and J are TRBV19 and TRBJ2-3, with 8 bases lining up with TRBD1. The J segment lost 9 bases and the V segment lost 8 bases, leaving 22 bases of the junction unmatched. This CDR3 spans 17 amino acids. CDR1 and CDR2 (germline): LNHDA, SQIVND (reference sequence). DNA of the CDR3: TGTGCCAGTGGGACAAGAACAGGGGGTCCCCCAACTACCACGCAGTATTTT. This codes for CASGTRTGGPPTTTQYF.

The chain uses TRBV4-2 and TRBJ1-1; 9 bases fit TRBD1. CDR3 length: 15 amino acids. V shed 0 bases, J shed 5 bases, and the junction held 4 bases outside the gene matches. Germline V gives CDR1 LGHNA, CDR2 YNFKEQ. Here the CDR3 reads CASSQEGTGKTEAFF. CDR3 DNA sequence: TGTGCCAGCAGCCAAGAAGGGACAGGGAAAACTGAAGCTTTCTTT.

The chain joins TRBV15 to TRBJ2-7; D possibly corresponds to TRBD2 (6 bases). V lost 1 base and J lost 3, with 10 bases in between. The CDR3 runs 14 residues. Germline V lookup: CDR1 LNHNV, CDR2 YYDKDF (reference sequence). The CDR3 here is CATSRAGGNYEQYF. The CDR3, as DNA: TGTGCCACCAGCAGAGCTGGAGGGAACTACGAGCAGTACTTC.

The V gene is TRBV28, the J gene TRBJ2-5; 8 nucleotides match TRBD1. The length of the CDR3 is 15 residues. Germline CDR1 MDHEN, CDR2 SYDVKM. The V and J ends lost 3 bases and 3 bases, in that order; junction bases with no gene match: 6. CDR3 in DNA: TGTGCCAGCAGTTTTCAGGGGGCGGGTGAAGAGACCCAGTACTTC. This translates into CASSFQGAGEETQYF.

V usage is TRBV4-3 and J usage is TRBJ1-4; no clear D. Germline lookup yields CDR1 LGHNA and CDR2 YSLEER. V was cut by 5 bases and J by 8 bases, with 18 bases left in between. The CDR3 has 15 residues. In nucleotides, the CDR3 is TGCGCCAGCAGCACCCGGTCGGGGTCGGCGGAAAAACTGTTTTTT. This codes for CASSTRSGSAEKLFF.

The chain uses TRBV2 and TRBJ2-6; 7 positions agree with TRBD1. CDR3 length: 18 residues. Germline loops: CDR1 SNHLY, CDR2 FYNNEI. The V gene end was trimmed by 3 bases and the J gene end by 0 bases; junction bases not matched to a gene: 8. CDR3 sequence reads: CASSDRQGRGSGANVLTF. DNA for the CDR3: TGTGCCAGCAGTGACAGACAGGGAAGGGGCTCTGGGGCCAACGTCCTGACTTTC.

The chain combines TRBV4-1 with TRBJ1-4; TRBD1 is a possible D gene (5 bases). Germline CDR1 and CDR2: MGHRA and YSYEKL. Trimming took off 4 bases at V and 4 bases at J, with 16 bases between the two ends. The CDR3 contains 16 residues. The CDR3 bases are TGCGCCAGCAGCCTAAACCCAGGGTCCGATAATGAAAAACTGTTTTTT. The encoded protein is CASSLNPGSDNEKLFF.

The chain is built from TRBV5-1 and TRBJ2-2, with D unclear. Germline V CDR1 and CDR2: SGHRS, YFSETQ. The V gene lost 1 base and the J gene lost 0 bases, with 10 bases spanning the gap. This CDR3 has 16 residues. The CDR3 bases are TGCGCCAGCAGCTTGTTCACGATAGCGAACACCGGGGAGCTGTTTTTT. This sequence encodes CASSLFTIANTGELFF.

The chain has TRBV10-3 and TRBJ2-3; 9 bases are a match to TRBD2. Germline V gene sequence: CDR1 ENHRY, CDR2 SYGVKD. V trimming: 7 bases; J trimming: 5 bases; junction bases outside the gene matches: 7. The CDR3 totals 14 residues. CDR3 in amino acids: CAITETSGGDTQYF. The CDR3 DNA reads TGTGCCATCACCGAGACTAGCGGAGGAGATACGCAGTATTTT.

This clone was observed once. The chain employs TRBV2 and TRBJ1-1; 7 bases fit TRBD1. The CDR3 is 14 amino acids. The germline V gene encodes CDR1 SNHLY and CDR2 FYNNEI. Germline trimming cut 5 bases from V and 1 base from J; bases unmatched to any gene: 4. The CDR3 here is CASSFRGSNTEAFF. The CDR3 coding sequence is TGTGCCAGCAGTTTCAGGGGGTCGAACACTGAAGCTTTCTTT.

The CDR3 reads CASMRRDWEGGYTF. CDR3 bases: TGTGCCAGCATGCGAAGAGATTGGGAGGGTGGCTACACCTTC. The chain employs TRBV2 and TRBJ1-2; D unclear. The length of the CDR3 is 14 residues. CDR1 is SNHLY, CDR2 FYNNEI, per germline. Between the trimmed V and J ends, which lost 7 bases and 7 bases, there was a span of 19 bases.

The genes are TRBV27 and TRBJ2-7; 10 bases match TRBD2. V dropped 6 bases and J dropped 7; count of bases not matched to a gene: 9. The V gene's germline CDR1 is MNHEY and CDR2 SMNVEV (reference sequence). This CDR3 has 14 amino acids. The CDR3 loop is CASRLAGLSREQYF. In nucleotides, the CDR3 is TGTGCCAGCAGACTAGCGGGGCTTTCGCGGGAGCAGTACTTC.

The chain joins TRBV9 to TRBJ2-3; TRBD2 aligns across 13 bases. The CDR3 contains 16 residues. Per germline, CDR1 SGDLS and CDR2 YYNGEE. Trimming cost V 6 bases and J 6 bases; bases outside gene matches: 10. CDR3 nucleotide sequence: TGTGCCAGCACAAAGACTAGCGGGGGGTCAGGGGATACGCAGTATTTT. Translation gives CASTKTSGGSGDTQYF.

This chain uses TRBV5-7 with TRBJ1-1; D unresolved. TRBV5-7 is an open reading frame whose function is uncertain. V was clipped by 2 bases and J by 8 bases, with 19 bases between them. CDR3 length: 15 amino acids. For the CDR3, the DNA is TGTGCCAGCAGCTTCGATACAACCGGAGACTTGGAAGCTTTCTTT. It specifies CASSFDTTGDLEAFF.

The rearrangement uses TRBV18 and TRBJ2-3; D perhaps matches TRBD2 (5 bases). The CDR3 sequence is 14 residues long. CDR1 and CDR2 (germline): KGHSH, LQKENI. The V and J ends lost 2 bases and 4 bases respectively, with 10 bases between them. DNA for the CDR3: TGTGCCAGCTCACCAACCCAGAGGGCAGATACGCAGTATTTT. Protein sequence: CASSPTQRADTQYF. Full variable domain (remainder filled in from reference TRBV18 and TRBJ2-3): NAGVMQNPRHLVRRRGQEARLRCSPMKGHSHVYWYRQLPEEGLKFMVYLQKENIIDESGMPKERFSAEFPKEGPSILRIQQVVRGDSAAYFCASSPTQRADTQYFGPGTRLTVL.

This clone was found a few times. V usage is TRBV21-1 and J usage is TRBJ1-6. TRBV21-1 is labeled a pseudogene. The length of the CDR3 is 17 residues. The CDR3 loop reads CASSKAVTVRSSSPLHF. In DNA, the CDR3 is TGTGCCAGCAGCAAAGCCGTAACAGTTCGTTCTAGCTCACCCCTCCACTTT.

V usage is TRBV11-2 and J usage is TRBJ2-7, with TRBD1 as a possible D gene (6 bases). The germline gives CDR1 SGHAT, CDR2 FQNNGV. The CDR3 covers 14 residues. V was shortened by 5 bases and J by 4 bases, with 15 bases between the two germline ends. In DNA, the CDR3 is TGTGCCAGCAGCCTAAACAGGGCCCGATACGAGCAGTACTTC. Protein product: CASSLNRARYEQYF.

This chain connects TRBV30 to TRBJ1-3; tentative D call: TRBD1 (5 bases). CDR1 GTSNPN and CDR2 SVGIG come from the germline V gene (reference sequence). V dropped 2 bases and J dropped 1 base, with 9 bases sitting between them. The CDR3 contains 14 residues. This CDR3 reads CAWSTGFSGNTIYF. As DNA, the CDR3 is TGTGCCTGGAGTACAGGTTTTTCTGGAAACACCATATATTTT.

The rearrangement uses TRBV27 and TRBJ2-1; maybe TRBD1 (6 bases). This CDR3 spans 14 amino acids. CDR1 is MNHEY and CDR2 is SMNVEV in the germline V gene (reference sequence). V gave up 2 bases and J gave up 7 bases, with 12 bases separating them. The CDR3 sequence: CASSLVPQGNEQFF. CDR3 coding DNA: TGTGCCAGCAGTTTAGTCCCCCAGGGGAATGAGCAGTTCTTC.

CDR3 residues: CASSSRGQGANQPQHF. The DNA for the CDR3 is TGTGCCAGCAGTTCAAGGGGACAGGGGGCCAATCAGCCCCAGCATTTT. V and J are TRBV28 and TRBJ1-5; the match to TRBD1 covers 12 bases. CDR3 size: 16 residues. Germline CDR1 is MDHEN and CDR2 is SYDVKM. J was trimmed by 3 bases and V by 4 bases; bases with no gene match: 4. The variable domain in full, with the rest retrieved from reference TRBV28 and TRBJ1-5, is DVKVTQSSRYLVKRTGEKVFLECVQDMDHENMFWYRQDPGLGLRLIYFSYDVKMKEKGDIPEGYSVSREKKERFSLILESASTNQTSMYLCASSSRGQGANQPQHFGDGTRLSIL.

The chain couples TRBV6-5 to TRBJ2-5, with D possibly being TRBD1 (5 bases). Trimming left V 0 bases short and J 4 bases short, with 15 bases between. There are 16 residues in the CDR3. Germline V gene sequence: CDR1 MNHEY, CDR2 SVGAGI. The CDR3 DNA follows: TGTGCCAGCAGTTACTCGGGAACAGGAGCGCCAGAGACCCAGTACTTC. This sequence encodes CASSYSGTGAPETQYF.

This chain joins TRBV7-8 and TRBJ1-1; 10 bases map to TRBD1. Per the germline V gene, CDR1 is SGHVS and CDR2 is FQNEAQ. The CDR3 totals 15 residues. The trim removed 6 bases at V and 6 bases at J, leaving 10 bases unmatched. DNA of the CDR3: TGTGCCAGCAGGCCGACAGGGGGCTCAGAACCTGAAGCTTTCTTT. Encoded protein: CASRPTGGSEPEAFF.

This clone was picked up a small number of times. The rearrangement uses TRBV7-2 and TRBJ1-1; D perhaps matches TRBD1 (6 bases). The germline gives CDR1 SGHTA, CDR2 FQGNSA. V was clipped by 1 base and J by 4 bases, with 10 bases between them. CDR3 length equals 14 residues. The CDR3 nucleotides are TGTGCCAGCAGCTTAGACGGGGGGCGCACTGAAGCTTTCTTT. Its translation: CASSLDGGRTEAFF.